The 17 T cell receptor beta chains below all came from one sample that was sequenced in a study of T-cell memory formation after mild COVID-19. TCRdb re-called the 5' RACE reads with MiXCR, one entry per CDR3 protein. Seen here are around 200,000 distinct CDR3 sequences, about 9.2% observed once, and the top ten hold about 3.8%. The sequencing sample was made of PBMCs or a T cell subset sorted from them (not recorded which). These receptors were obtained from a man younger than 35 who had mild COVID-19 (a few samples of this study predate the infection). Cell type and time point are not known.

This clonotype was found a few times. CDR3 sequence (DNA): TGTGCCAGCAGCCAAGAACGGGGGGGCCGGGATGAGCAGTTCTTC. Its protein product is CASSQERGGRDEQFF. The chain couples TRBV4-2 to TRBJ2-1; 8 bases align to TRBD2. Unmatched junction bases numbered 6, after V lost 0 bases and J lost 8 bases. This CDR3 has 15 amino acids. Germline V gives CDR1 LGHNA, CDR2 YNFKEQ.

J is TRBJ1-6 and V is TRBV5-1; 8 positions agree with TRBD1. The CDR3 extends over 15 amino acids. Germline V gene lookup returns CDR1 SGHRS and CDR2 YFSETQ. The J segment lost 9 bases and the V segment lost 4 bases, leaving 9 bases of the junction unmatched. The CDR3 loop reads CASSLTGEASSPLHF. Written as DNA, the CDR3 is TGCGCCAGCAGCCTGACAGGGGAGGCGAGTTCACCCCTCCACTTT.

This clonotype was found a few times. The V gene is TRBV6-1, the J gene TRBJ2-7, with 8 bases aligning to TRBD1. This CDR3 region has 14 residues. Trimming at V came to 4 bases and at J to 2 bases, leaving 4 bases not matched to a gene. Germline CDR1 MNHNS, CDR2 SASEGT. The CDR3 DNA reads TGTGCCAGCAGTGGAGGACAGGGACCCTACGAGCAGTACGTC. Protein sequence: CASSGGQGPYEQYV.

The J gene is TRBJ2-1, the V gene TRBV5-4; tentative D call: TRBD1 (6 bases). Trimming removed 2 bases from V and 3 bases from J, with 12 bases in between. The CDR3 length is 15 residues. Germline V gene data show CDR1 as SGHNT and CDR2 as YYREEE (reference sequence). The CDR3 DNA reads TGTGCCAGCAGCTTAGGGCAGGGGAGCTACAATGAGCAGTTCTTC. Encoded protein: CASSLGQGSYNEQFF.

The V call is TRBV7-2, the J call TRBJ2-3; 13 nucleotides match TRBD2. This CDR3 is built from 17 residues. Per germline, CDR1 SGHTA and CDR2 FQGNSA. After removal of 3 bases from V and 4 bases from J, the junction contained 7 bases not matched to a gene. The CDR3 DNA reads as TGTGCCAGCAGCTTCCTACTAGCGGGGGGGCGTGCAGATACGCAGTATTTT. This codes for CASSFLLAGGRADTQYF.

This chain uses TRBV29-1 with TRBJ1-6; TRBD1 matches 7 bases. V trimming: 4 bases; J trimming: 10 bases; junction bases outside the gene matches: 10. CDR3 length: 14 amino acids. Germline CDR1 and CDR2: SQVTM and ANQGSEA. The CDR3 nucleotides are TGCAGCGTTGGACAGGGAGGTTTAGGGTCACCCCTCCACTTT. Its translation: CSVGQGGLGSPLHF.

The table lists this clonotype with many counts. This CDR3 is CASSLSVQETQYF. The CDR3 DNA reads TGCGCCAGCAGCTTGTCAGTCCAAGAGACCCAGTACTTC. V usage is TRBV5-1 and J usage is TRBJ2-5; no clear D. Trimming cost V 1 base and J 1 base, with 5 bases left between them. The germline V gene encodes CDR1 SGHRS and CDR2 YFSETQ. This CDR3 is 13 amino acids long.

In its sample, this clonotype was seen a few times. The rearrangement joins TRBV7-2 to TRBJ2-2; D ambiguous. This CDR3 spans 15 amino acids. The germline V gene encodes CDR1 SGHTA and CDR2 FQGNSA. With 6 bases removed from V and 6 bases from J, the gap between germline ends came to 17 bases. The CDR3 DNA is TGTGCCAGCAGTCCCACCTTTATCCACCCCGGGGAGCTGTTTTTT. Protein product: CASSPTFIHPGELFF.

This chain joins TRBV20-1 and TRBJ1-2, with D perhaps TRBD1 (5 bases). V lost 2 bases to trimming and J lost 6 bases, with 19 bases between them. In germline, CDR1 is DFQATT, CDR2 SNEGSKA (reference sequence). The CDR3 contains 15 residues. DNA of the CDR3: TGCAGTGCTAGATCCGACGGGCGGGGGGGTGATGGCTACACCTTC. This sequence encodes CSARSDGRGGDGYTF.

This clonotype was seen a few times. CDR3 in amino acids: CASRGTSGGANTQYF. The CDR3 DNA follows: TGTGCCAGCAGGGGGACAAGCGGGGGGGCAAATACGCAGTATTTT. The chain combines TRBV6-5 with TRBJ2-3; 10 nucleotides match TRBD2. The CDR3 totals 15 residues. Germline loops: CDR1 MNHEY, CDR2 SVGAGI. After removal of 6 bases from V and 7 bases from J, the junction contained 10 bases not matched to a gene.

This clonotype was seen repeatedly, ten times or more. The rearrangement joins TRBV20-1 to TRBJ1-1; 8 positions match TRBD1. CDR3 length equals 13 residues. Germline-derived CDR1 and CDR2 are DFQATT and SNEGSKA (reference sequence). The J segment lost 6 bases and the V segment lost 6 bases, leaving 9 bases of the junction unmatched. The CDR3 region is CSAPTGGGAEAFF. DNA for the CDR3: TGCAGTGCCCCTACAGGGGGAGGGGCTGAAGCTTTCTTT.

This chain connects TRBV20-1 to TRBJ2-1, with 12 bases identical to TRBD2. The CDR3 extends over 18 amino acids. Germline V lookup: CDR1 DFQATT, CDR2 SNEGSKA (reference sequence). V shed 5 bases and J 5 bases; nucleotides not matched to a gene: 16. The CDR3 sequence is CSARAPPLAGGFNNEQFF. The CDR3 DNA follows: TGCAGTGCTCGTGCCCCCCCACTAGCGGGGGGCTTTAACAATGAGCAGTTCTTC.

The chain carries TRBV7-9 and TRBJ1-5; unclear D gene. Trimming took 5 bases from V and 0 from J, leaving 11 bases between them. The CDR3 has 15 amino acids. Germline values: CDR1 SEHNR, CDR2 FQNEAQ (reference sequence). CDR3 in amino acids: CASSPDKTSNQPQHF. DNA of the CDR3: TGTGCCAGCAGCCCTGACAAAACTAGCAATCAGCCCCAGCATTTT.

This clonotype was seen a few times. J is TRBJ2-1 and V is TRBV29-1; D may be TRBD2 (5 bases). The V and J ends lost 6 bases and 0 bases respectively, with 15 bases between them. Germline-derived CDR1 and CDR2 are SQVTM and ANQGSEA. The CDR3 sequence is 15 residues long. The CDR3 loop reads CSVGSRSGSYNEQFF. The CDR3 nucleotides read TGCAGCGTGGGTTCGCGGAGCGGCTCCTACAATGAGCAGTTCTTC.

J is TRBJ1-4 and V is TRBV5-5, with D perhaps TRBD1 (6 bases). V dropped 0 bases and J dropped 8 bases, with 14 bases sitting between them. The CDR3 spans 15 residues. Germline lookup yields CDR1 SGHKS and CDR2 YYEKEE (reference sequence). CDR3: CASSLAYLQGEKLFF. CDR3 nucleotides: TGTGCCAGCAGCTTGGCTTACCTCCAGGGGGAAAAACTGTTTTTT.

The rearrangement joins TRBV15 to TRBJ2-1, with D perhaps matching TRBD2 (5 bases). The V end lost 0 bases, the J end lost 4 bases, and 7 bases lay between the germline ends. This CDR3 comprises 14 residues. Germline values: CDR1 LNHNV, CDR2 YYDKDF (reference sequence). DNA for the CDR3: TGTGCCACCAGCAGAGATGAGGGTTACAATGAGCAGTTCTTC. Translation: CATSRDEGYNEQFF.

This sequence joins TRBV5-1 and TRBJ1-5; no definite D call. V dropped 0 bases and J dropped 0 bases, with 4 bases sitting between them. CDR1 is SGHRS, CDR2 YFSETQ, per germline. This CDR3 comprises 14 residues. CDR3 coding DNA: TGCGCCAGCAGCTTGGGGAATAGCAATCAGCCCCAGCATTTT. Encoded protein: CASSLGNSNQPQHF.